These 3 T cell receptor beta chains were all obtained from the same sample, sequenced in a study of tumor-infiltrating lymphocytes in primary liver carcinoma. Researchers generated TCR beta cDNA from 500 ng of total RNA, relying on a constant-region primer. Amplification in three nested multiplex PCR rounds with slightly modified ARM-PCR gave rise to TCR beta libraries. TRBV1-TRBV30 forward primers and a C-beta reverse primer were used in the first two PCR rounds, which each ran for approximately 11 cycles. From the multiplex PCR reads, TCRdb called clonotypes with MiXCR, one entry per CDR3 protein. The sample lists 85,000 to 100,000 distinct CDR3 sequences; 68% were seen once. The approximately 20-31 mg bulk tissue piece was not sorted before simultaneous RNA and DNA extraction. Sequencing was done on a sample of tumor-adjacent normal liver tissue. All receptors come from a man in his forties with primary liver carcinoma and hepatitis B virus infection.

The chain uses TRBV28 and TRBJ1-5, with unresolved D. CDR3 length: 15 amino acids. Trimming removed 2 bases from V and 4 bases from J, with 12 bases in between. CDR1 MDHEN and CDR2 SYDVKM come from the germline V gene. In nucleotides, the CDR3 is TGTGCCAGCAGTTTAGCGGGTACTCTAAATCAGCCCCAGCATTTT. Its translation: CASSLAGTLNQPQHF.

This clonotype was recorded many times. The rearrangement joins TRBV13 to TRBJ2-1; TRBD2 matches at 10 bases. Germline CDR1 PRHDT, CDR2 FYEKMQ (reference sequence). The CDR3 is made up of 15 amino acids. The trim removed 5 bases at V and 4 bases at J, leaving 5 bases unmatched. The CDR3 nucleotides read TGTGCCAGCAGCCCAAGGACTAGCGGTTACAATGAGCAGTTCTTC. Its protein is CASSPRTSGYNEQFF.

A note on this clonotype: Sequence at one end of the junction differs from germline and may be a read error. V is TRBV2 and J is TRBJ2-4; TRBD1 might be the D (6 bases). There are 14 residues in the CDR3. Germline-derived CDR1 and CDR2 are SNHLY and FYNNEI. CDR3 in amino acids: CASIPENRENNQYF. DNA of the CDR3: TGTGCCAGCATCCCAGAGAACAGGGAAAACAATCAGTACTTC.